The clone carrying this TCR beta chain was found once. Antigen: not known. Libraries were prepared by immunoSEQ multiplex PCR; TCRdb keeps only in-frame clonotypes and omits some of them. Here the sample spans approximately 190,000 clones, almost 95% being singletons. The sample is drawn from a study of T cell responses to AZD1222 COVID-19 vaccine. The CDR3 sequence is 12 residues long. Trimming took off 4 bases at V and 7 bases at J, with 11 bases between the two ends. Germline V gives CDR1 SQVTM, CDR2 ANQGSEA. Study results and limitations: It was only six AZD1222 recipients who were seropositive at baseline. With dominance at 160-218 and 743-854, vaccine-associated CD4 TCRs spanned spike.

The TCR was taken from an adult in good health. The sequencing used peripheral blood, collected on day 0 of AZD1222 vaccination. V gene TRBV29-1 combines with J gene TRBJ2-1; D is uncertain. CDR3 in amino acids: CSVGDLGNEQFF. For the CDR3, the DNA is TGCAGCGTTGGGGATCTAGGGAATGAGCAGTTCTTC.